Following are 30 T cell receptor beta chains from one sample sequenced in a study of T cell responses to AZD1222 COVID-19 vaccine. Produced via immunoSEQ multiplex PCR; TCRdb's table is partial and in-frame only. The sample records 65,000 to 90,000 clones, 70% to 90% being singletons. The material was peripheral blood, obtained on day 0 of AZD1222 vaccination. The receptors derive from an adult in good health.

The V gene is TRBV4-2, the J gene TRBJ1-1; D is undetermined. Per the germline V gene, CDR1 is LGHNA and CDR2 is YNFKEQ. The CDR3 is made up of 12 amino acids. Trimming left V 2 bases short and J 5 bases short, with 6 bases between. CDR3 nucleotides: TGTGCCAGCAGCCAAAGCAGGACTGAAGCTTTCTTT. Protein sequence: CASSQSRTEAFF.

The chain links TRBV3-1 (or the pseudogene TRBV3-2) to TRBJ2-7, with 8 bases lining up with TRBD2. The CDR3 contains 12 residues. V lost 7 bases, J lost 6 bases, and 5 bases stayed unmatched. CDR1 and CDR2 from the germline V gene are LGHDT and YNNKEL (reference sequence). The CDR3 region has the DNA TGTGCCAGCACCCGAGCGGGGGCCGAGCAGTACTTC. As protein: CASTRAGAEQYF.

The rearrangement uses TRBV19 and TRBJ2-7; 11 bases agree with TRBD2. This CDR3 has 15 amino acids. V gave up 4 bases and J gave up 0 bases; unmatched junction bases: 2. Germline V gene data show CDR1 as LNHDA and CDR2 as SQIVND (reference sequence). CDR3 nucleotides: TGTGCCAGTAGTAAGACTAGCGGGATCTCCTACGAGCAGTACTTC. Translated: CASSKTSGISYEQYF.

CDR3 residues: CASSLVLGSGSPLHF. The CDR3 DNA reads TGTGCCAGCAGCTTAGTGCTAGGGTCTGGTTCACCCCTCCACTTT. The V and J genes are TRBV7-9 and TRBJ1-6; the D is unclear. The CDR3 extends over 15 amino acids. CDR1 is SEHNR, CDR2 FQNEAQ, per germline (reference sequence). V was clipped by 1 base and J by 9 bases, with 13 bases between them. The entire variable domain, with the rest obtained from reference TRBV7-9 and TRBJ1-6, is as follows: DTGVSQNPRHKITKRGQNVTFRCDPISEHNRLYWYRQTLGQGPEFLTYFQNEAQLEKSRLLSDRFSAERPKGSFSTLEIQRTEQGDSAMYLCASSLVLGSGSPLHFGNGTRLTVT.

This chain uses TRBV28 with TRBJ1-2, with 9 bases matching TRBD1. Looked up from germline, CDR1 is MDHEN and CDR2 is SYDVKM. With 2 bases clipped from V and 4 bases from J, the junction kept 5 bases outside the gene matches. The CDR3 spans 15 residues. The DNA of the CDR3 is TGTGCCAGCAGTTTACGGGACAGGGTTACCTATGGCTACACCTTC. It encodes CASSLRDRVTYGYTF.

This clone was found a few times. J is TRBJ1-2 and V is TRBV6-5; 9 bases map to TRBD1. The length of the CDR3 is 14 residues. J gave up 4 bases and V 6 bases, and 6 bases lay outside the gene matches. CDR1 and CDR2 (germline): MNHEY, SVGAGI. The CDR3 sequence is CASREGQGGYGYTF. The CDR3 DNA follows: TGTGCCAGCAGAGAGGGACAGGGTGGCTATGGCTACACCTTC.

V and J are TRBV28 and TRBJ2-3; 8 positions agree with TRBD1. The CDR3 totals 18 residues. CDR1 and CDR2 (germline): MDHEN, SYDVKM. With 2 bases clipped from V and 3 bases from J, the junction kept 13 bases outside the gene matches. The CDR3 DNA is TGTGCCAGCAGTTTACCAATCTGGACAGGGAATAGGACAGATACGCAGTATTTT. Its protein product is CASSLPIWTGNRTDTQYF.

The chain links TRBV6-5 to TRBJ1-2; no definite D call. Trimming cost V 7 bases and J 4 bases, with 19 bases left between them. There are 15 residues in the CDR3. The germline V gene encodes CDR1 MNHEY and CDR2 SVGAGI. CDR3 residues: CASIRPPNNVYGYTF. The CDR3 DNA reads TGTGCCAGCATCAGGCCCCCAAATAACGTCTATGGCTACACCTTC.

This rearrangement joins TRBV5-1 to TRBJ2-6; D gene unclear. This CDR3 has 15 amino acids. CDR1 SGHRS and CDR2 YFSETQ come from the germline V gene. Trimming removed 3 bases from V and 0 bases from J, with 7 bases in between. This chain's CDR3 is CASSYRTSGANVLTF. The DNA of the CDR3 is TGCGCCAGCAGCTACCGGACCTCTGGGGCCAACGTCCTGACTTTC.

The rearrangement joins TRBV29-1 to TRBJ1-4; TRBD1 aligns across 7 bases. With 4 bases clipped from V and 8 bases from J, the junction kept 7 bases outside the gene matches. CDR1 and CDR2 from the germline V gene are SQVTM and ANQGSEA. The CDR3 covers 13 residues. The CDR3 reads CSVGGGVGEKLFF. The CDR3 DNA is TGCAGCGTTGGAGGGGGCGTTGGAGAAAAACTGTTTTTT.

V usage is TRBV30 and J usage is TRBJ2-1, with D tentatively TRBD2 (5 bases). The CDR3 spans 13 residues. The germline CDR1 and CDR2 sequences are GTSNPN and SVGIG (reference sequence). Trimming took 0 bases from V and 9 from J, leaving 12 bases between them. For the CDR3, the DNA is TGTGCCTGGAGTGTACGGCTAGCTGGTGAGCAGTTCTTC. It specifies CAWSVRLAGEQFF.

The rearrangement uses TRBV18 and TRBJ2-3, with D perhaps TRBD2 (6 bases). The V end was cut by 2 bases, the J end by 1 base, with 10 bases between. The length of the CDR3 is 15 residues. The V gene's germline CDR1 is KGHSH and CDR2 LQKENI. CDR3 nucleotides: TGTGCCAGCTCACCATACGGGGGTCGCACAGATACGCAGTATTTT. The encoded protein is CASSPYGGRTDTQYF. Complete variable domain (other parts from reference TRBV18 and TRBJ2-3): NAGVMQNPRHLVRRRGQEARLRCSPMKGHSHVYWYRQLPEEGLKFMVYLQKENIIDESGMPKERFSAEFPKEGPSILRIQQVVRGDSAAYFCASSPYGGRTDTQYFGPGTRLTVL.

V is TRBV4-2 and J is TRBJ2-1, with 9 positions matching TRBD2. The length of the CDR3 is 16 residues. Germline CDR1 reads LGHNA; CDR2 reads YNFKEQ. The J segment lost 6 bases and the V segment lost 0 bases, leaving 6 bases of the junction unmatched. CDR3 in DNA: TGTGCCAGCAGCCAAGATGTTGGAGCGGGGGGCAATGAGCAGTTCTTC. Protein sequence: CASSQDVGAGGNEQFF.

The gene calls are TRBV6-1 and TRBJ2-1; a weak D match, TRBD1 (6 bases). CDR3 length: 14 residues. V was trimmed by 3 bases and J by 3 bases, leaving 9 bases between them. CDR1 is MNHNS, CDR2 SASEGT, per germline. The CDR3 nucleotides are TGTGCCAGCAGTGATTCAGGGGACTACAATGAGCAGTTCTTC. This gives the protein CASSDSGDYNEQFF.

The CDR3, as DNA: TGTGCCAGCAGTTTACCCGGACAGGCCACTGGAAACACCATATATTTT. It specifies CASSLPGQATGNTIYF. The chain recombines TRBV28 with TRBJ1-3, with 7 bases that match TRBD1. J gave up 2 bases and V 2 bases, and 6 bases lay outside the gene matches. Germline CDR1 reads MDHEN; CDR2 reads SYDVKM. This CDR3 comprises 16 residues. Variable domain in full (rest from reference TRBV28 and TRBJ1-3): DVKVTQSSRYLVKRTGEKVFLECVQDMDHENMFWYRQDPGLGLRLIYFSYDVKMKEKGDIPEGYSVSREKKERFSLILESASTNQTSMYLCASSLPGQATGNTIYFGEGSWLTVV.

In its sample, this clone was seen once. The chain carries TRBV7-8 and TRBJ1-4; D might be TRBD1 (6 bases). Germline CDR1 reads SGHVS; CDR2 reads FQNEAQ. The CDR3 is 15 amino acids. Trimming stripped 2 bases from V and 4 bases from J, with 11 bases between. This chain's CDR3 is CASSLSAGVNEKLFF. The CDR3 bases are TGTGCCAGCAGCTTATCGGCAGGGGTTAATGAAAAACTGTTTTTT. Full variable domain (missing parts from reference TRBV7-8 and TRBJ1-4): GAGVSQSPRYKVAKRGQDVALRCDPISGHVSLFWYQQALGQGPEFLTYFQNEAQLDKSGLPSDRFFAERPEGSVSTLKIQRTQQEDSAVYLCASSLSAGVNEKLFFGSGTQLSVL.

This rearrangement joins TRBV29-1 to TRBJ1-1; TRBD1 matches 7 bases. V shed 1 base and J 0 bases; nucleotides not matched to a gene: 8. Germline assignment: CDR1 SQVTM and CDR2 ANQGSEA. The CDR3 has 16 amino acids. CDR3 protein: CSVEGQGSFMNTEAFF. DNA for the CDR3: TGCAGCGTTGAAGGACAGGGCAGTTTTATGAACACTGAAGCTTTCTTT.

The V and J genes are TRBV9 and TRBJ1-1; 7 bases are shared with TRBD1. Trimming at V came to 3 bases and at J to 1 base, leaving 12 bases not matched to a gene. The CDR3 runs to 17 residues. The germline V gene encodes CDR1 SGDLS and CDR2 YYNGEE. The CDR3 here is CASSAGTAIMKNTEAFF. In nucleotides, the CDR3 is TGTGCCAGCAGCGCCGGGACAGCAATAATGAAGAACACTGAAGCTTTCTTT.

This clone was observed at least ten times. This chain joins TRBV7-9 and TRBJ2-6; 9 bases align to TRBD2. V gave up 1 base and J gave up 0 bases; unmatched junction bases: 1. The length of the CDR3 is 17 residues. Germline CDR1 SEHNR, CDR2 FQNEAQ (reference sequence). This CDR3 reads CASSLVTSGSGANVLTF. The CDR3 nucleotides are TGTGCCAGCAGCTTAGTGACTAGCGGCTCTGGGGCCAACGTCCTGACTTTC.

The V call is TRBV5-1, the J call TRBJ2-2; D might be TRBD2 (7 bases). Between the trimmed V and J ends, which lost 2 bases and 2 bases, there was a span of 10 bases. This CDR3 spans 15 amino acids. Germline values: CDR1 SGHRS, CDR2 YFSETQ. The CDR3 nucleotides are TGCGCCAGCAGCTTTGCGGGGGCTAACACCGGGGAGCTGTTTTTT. Amino acids: CASSFAGANTGELFF.

Within the sample, this clone is medium-sized (0.01 to 0.1%). The V call is TRBV10-3, the J call TRBJ1-3; D is ambiguous. The CDR3 has 13 amino acids. Trimming took 6 bases from V and 0 from J, leaving 6 bases between them. Germline V gene sequence: CDR1 ENHRY, CDR2 SYGVKD. The CDR3 DNA is TGTGCCATCAGGTCCAGCTCTGGAAACACCATATATTTT. This translates into CAIRSSSGNTIYF.

The chain couples TRBV28 to TRBJ1-2; possible D gene TRBD1, 6 bases. Germline V lookup: CDR1 MDHEN, CDR2 SYDVKM. Trimming stripped 2 bases from V and 4 bases from J, with 17 bases between. This CDR3 comprises 16 residues. The CDR3 sequence: CASSLKASWGLYGYTF. DNA for the CDR3: TGTGCCAGCAGTTTAAAGGCTTCTTGGGGGCTCTATGGCTACACCTTC.

The chain uses TRBV7-9 and TRBJ2-1, with D possibly being TRBD2 (5 bases). The germline V gene has CDR1 SEHNR and CDR2 FQNEAQ (reference sequence). This CDR3 contains 17 residues. Trimming removed 5 bases from V and 4 bases from J, with 21 bases in between. The CDR3 is CASSTPESSGSYNEQFF. The CDR3 DNA sequence: TGTGCCAGCAGCACACCGGAGTCGAGCGGTTCATACAATGAGCAGTTCTTC.

The rearrangement links TRBV29-1 to TRBJ1-5; D unresolved. The V gene's germline CDR1 is SQVTM and CDR2 ANQGSEA. The CDR3 runs to 13 residues. The V end was cut by 4 bases, the J end by 4 bases, with 11 bases between. The CDR3 spells CSVGQAKNQPQHF. CDR3 nucleotide sequence: TGCAGCGTTGGCCAGGCAAAAAATCAGCCCCAGCATTTT.

V usage is TRBV11-3 and J usage is TRBJ2-3, with D maybe TRBD1 (6 bases). Germline V gene data show CDR1 as SGHNT and CDR2 as YENEEA. Trimming took off 4 bases at V and 6 bases at J, with 14 bases between the two ends. The CDR3 has 14 residues. CDR3 in DNA: TGTGCCAGCAGCTCGGACAGCAAAGAGGATACGCAGTATTTT. Translated, it gives CASSSDSKEDTQYF.

The rearrangement joins TRBV7-2 to TRBJ1-5, with no clear D. V lost 1 base and J 6 bases, leaving 16 bases between the germline ends. Germline CDR1 is SGHTA and CDR2 is FQGNSA. The CDR3 sequence is 16 residues long. CDR3 nucleotides: TGTGCCAGCAGCTTAGTCAACCTTGGGGTAGCTCAGCCCCAGCATTTT. Amino acid sequence: CASSLVNLGVAQPQHF. The full variable domain, rest sourced from reference TRBV7-2 and TRBJ1-5, is GAGVSQSPSNKVTEKGKDVELRCDPISGHTALYWYRQSLGQGLEFLIYFQGNSAPDKSGLPSDRFSAERTGGSVSTLTIQRTQQEDSAVYLCASSLVNLGVAQPQHFGDGTRLSIL.

The chain carries TRBV3-1 (or the pseudogene TRBV3-2) and TRBJ1-4; D remains ambiguous. The V gene lost 4 bases and the J gene lost 0 bases, with 6 bases spanning the gap. This CDR3 has 14 amino acids. Per the germline V gene, CDR1 is LGHDT and CDR2 is YNNKEL (reference sequence). CDR3 DNA: TGTGCCAGCAGCCTTCGGACAACTAATGAAAAACTGTTTTTT. Translating gives CASSLRTTNEKLFF.

The sample holds one count of this clone. J is TRBJ2-3 and V is TRBV19; D could derive from TRBD1 or TRBD2 (5 bases each). Germline-derived CDR1 and CDR2 are LNHDA and SQIVND (reference sequence). Trimming took 4 bases from V and 2 from J, leaving 16 bases between them. There are 16 residues in the CDR3. The CDR3 loop reads CASSTRPGPNTDTQYF. Written as DNA, the CDR3 is TGTGCCAGTAGTACAAGACCGGGACCAAACACAGATACGCAGTATTTT.

The chain couples TRBV27 to TRBJ1-2, with a tentative D call TRBD1 (5 bases). Per germline, CDR1 MNHEY and CDR2 SMNVEV (reference sequence). This CDR3 spans 16 amino acids. With 2 bases removed from V and 0 bases from J, the gap between germline ends came to 13 bases. As DNA, the CDR3 is TGTGCCAGCAGTTTAGGGGCAGGGCTAGCTAACTATGGCTACACCTTC. It encodes CASSLGAGLANYGYTF.

This chain connects TRBV28 to TRBJ2-7; D is ambiguous. V lost 6 bases, J lost 7 bases, and 16 bases lay in between. CDR3 length equals 13 residues. In germline, CDR1 is MDHEN, CDR2 SYDVKM. Here the CDR3 DNA reads TGTGCCAGCAGCCCCTCCCCCGTAAGGGAGCAGTACTTC. This translates into CASSPSPVREQYF.